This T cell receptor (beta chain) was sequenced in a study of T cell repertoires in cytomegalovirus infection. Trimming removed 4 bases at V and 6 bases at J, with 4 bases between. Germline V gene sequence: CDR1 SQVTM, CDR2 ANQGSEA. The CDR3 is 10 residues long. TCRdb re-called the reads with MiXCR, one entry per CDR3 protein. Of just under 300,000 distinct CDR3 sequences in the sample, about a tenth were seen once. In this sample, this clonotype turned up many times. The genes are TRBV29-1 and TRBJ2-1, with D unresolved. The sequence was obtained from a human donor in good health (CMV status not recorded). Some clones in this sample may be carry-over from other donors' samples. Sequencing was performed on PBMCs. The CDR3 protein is CSVVSNEQFF. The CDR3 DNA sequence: TGCAGCGTTGTAAGCAATGAGCAGTTCTTC.